The next 17 T cell receptor beta chains were all read from a single sample in a study of regulatory T cells in long-lasting Graves disease. Building of the TCR beta libraries involved iRepertoire HTBI primers and Arm-PCR of CDR3 regions. TCRdb passed the multiplex PCR reads through MiXCR, listing each CDR3 protein once. The sample shows about 470,000 distinct CDR3 sequences, more than 12% of them seen only once. Time point of the sample: newly diagnosed GD, antithyroid drugs for less than 3 months. PBMC RNA served as the TCR library source. These sequences were also reported in another study, on T cells in Graves' hyperthyroidism and ophthalmopathy.

The sample consisted of peripheral blood mononuclear cells (PBMCs), taken at new diagnosis, from a patient treated with antithyroid drugs. These receptors originate from a woman in her thirties with Graves disease.

As for this clonotype: Just one base apart from a much larger clone, this may be a read error. The J gene is TRBJ1-1, the V gene TRBV2; D is perhaps TRBD1 (5 bases). The V end lost 2 bases, the J end lost 11 bases, and 18 bases lay between the germline ends. The CDR3 contains 14 residues. Germline V gives CDR1 SNHLY, CDR2 FYNNEI. CDR3 protein: CASSEQGGRAAAFF. The CDR3 coding sequence is TGTGCCAGCAGTGAACAGGGAGGGAGAGCGGCGGCTTTCTTT.

This clonotype has ten or more counts. V usage is TRBV11-2 and J usage is TRBJ1-1; no definite D call. This CDR3 is built from 15 residues. The germline V gene encodes CDR1 SGHAT and CDR2 FQNNGV. Trimming took off 4 bases at V and 4 bases at J, with 16 bases between the two ends. The CDR3 region has the DNA TGTGCCAGCAGCTCCCTCGCGGAACGCGGCACTGAAGCTTTCTTT. This codes for CASSSLAERGTEAFF.

The table lists this clonotype with many counts. This chain links TRBV6-2 or TRBV6-3 with TRBJ1-1, with D perhaps matching TRBD1 (5 bases). CDR3 length: 16 amino acids. Trimming removed 2 bases at V and 1 base at J, with 14 bases between. Looked up from germline, CDR1 is MNHEY and CDR2 is SVGEGT. CDR3 DNA: TGTGCCAGCAGTTACGTGGGGGGACCCGCGAACACTGAAGCTTTCTTT. Protein: CASSYVGGPANTEAFF.

V and J are TRBV5-1 and TRBJ1-1; unclear D gene. The CDR3 is 13 residues long. The ends were cut back, 1 base at V and 11 bases at J, with 15 bases in the middle. From germline, CDR1 is SGHRS and CDR2 YFSETQ. CDR3: CASSLYAAERAFF. CDR3 DNA: TGCGCCAGCAGCTTGTATGCCGCCGAGAGGGCTTTCTTT.

This chain joins TRBV9 and TRBJ2-5; the D gene could be TRBD1 or TRBD2 (5 bases each). This CDR3 spans 16 amino acids. Germline-derived CDR1 and CDR2 are SGDLS and YYNGEE. The germline V and J ends were trimmed by 4 bases and 5 bases, with 21 bases remaining between them. The CDR3: CASSPDNGLWGETQYF. CDR3 DNA: TGTGCCAGCAGCCCCGATAATGGGTTGTGGGGGGAGACCCAGTACTTC.

This rearrangement joins TRBV11-3 to TRBJ2-1; 9 bases map to TRBD2. V lost 3 bases, J lost 3 bases, and 3 bases stayed unmatched. Germline V gene data show CDR1 as SGHNT and CDR2 as YENEEA. There are 15 residues in the CDR3. The CDR3 loop reads CASSLSSGIYNEQFF. The CDR3 DNA sequence: TGTGCCAGCAGCTTGTCTAGCGGGATCTACAATGAGCAGTTCTTC.

The V gene is TRBV28, the J gene TRBJ2-3, with 8 bases matching TRBD2. With V trimmed by 7 bases and J by 5 bases, 11 bases remained unmatched. The CDR3 has 15 amino acids. Germline-derived CDR1 and CDR2 are MDHEN and SYDVKM. DNA of the CDR3: TGTGCCAGCACAGTCGCGGGAGGAAGGATAGATACGCAGTATTTT. This sequence encodes CASTVAGGRIDTQYF.

The chain is built from TRBV29-1 and TRBJ2-2; maybe TRBD1 (6 bases). V was cut by 7 bases and J by 1 base, with 13 bases left in between. Germline V lookup: CDR1 SQVTM, CDR2 ANQGSEA. This CDR3 has 14 residues. This CDR3 reads CSALWDKNTGELFF. CDR3 coding DNA: TGCAGCGCCTTGTGGGACAAGAACACCGGGGAGCTGTTTTTT.

Ten or more counts support this clonotype. DNA of the CDR3: TGTGCCAGCAGTTACGAACAGGGGGGACACGAGCAGTACTTC. Translation gives CASSYEQGGHEQYF. The gene calls are TRBV6-2 or TRBV6-3 and TRBJ2-7; 8 bases line up with TRBD1. The germline CDR1 and CDR2 sequences are MNHEY and SVGEGT. V dropped 2 bases and J dropped 5; count of bases not matched to a gene: 5. CDR3 length equals 14 residues.

About this clonotype itself: A much larger clonotype is one base distant, so this may be a read error. The genes are TRBV2 and TRBJ2-7, with 15 positions matching TRBD2. CDR1 and CDR2 from the germline V gene are SNHLY and FYNNEI. This CDR3 has 16 amino acids. Trimming cost V 4 bases and J 2 bases; bases outside gene matches: 3. The CDR3 sequence: CASSGTSGRGTYEQYF. The CDR3 DNA reads TGTGCCAGCAGTGGGACTAGCGGGAGGGGGACCTACGAGCAGTACTTC. The full variable domain, with the rest looked up from reference TRBV2 and TRBJ2-7, is EPEVTQTPSHQVTQMGQEVILRCVPISNHLYFYWYRQILGQKVEFLVSFYNNEISEKSEIFDDQFSVERPDGSNFTLKIRSTKLEDSAMYFCASSGTSGRGTYEQYFGPGTRLTVT.

The chain joins TRBV2 to TRBJ2-7, with 11 bases that match TRBD1. From germline, CDR1 is SNHLY and CDR2 FYNNEI. This CDR3 region has 16 residues. Trimming cost V 6 bases and J 2 bases; bases outside gene matches: 9. The DNA for the CDR3 is TGTGCCAGCAGCCGCGGACAGGGGGCGAGCGCCTACGAGCAGTACTTC. It translates to CASSRGQGASAYEQYF.

This clonotype was picked up one time. The likely explanation is a read error, given a far larger clone one base away. The genes are TRBV6-5 and TRBJ2-5, with D perhaps assigned TRBD1 or TRBD2 (5 bases each). The CDR3 covers 14 residues. Trimming left V 11 bases short and J 3 bases short, with 19 bases between. Germline V gene data show CDR1 as MNHEY and CDR2 as SVGAGI. The chain's CDR3 is CAGGLGPVEETQYF. The CDR3 nucleotides read TGTGCCGGCGGGTTGGGGCCCGTCGAAGAGACCCAGTACTTC.

This clonotype has at least ten counts. The rearrangement joins TRBV19 to TRBJ2-7, with unresolved D. V was shortened by 1 base and J by 3 bases, with 10 bases between the two germline ends. The length of the CDR3 is 14 residues. In germline, CDR1 is LNHDA, CDR2 SQIVND (reference sequence). The chain's CDR3 is CASSIVRTDYEQYF. The CDR3 nucleotides are TGTGCCAGTAGTATAGTCCGGACGGACTACGAGCAGTACTTC.

This clonotype was counted at least ten times. The rearrangement uses TRBV27 and TRBJ1-5, with a possible D match to TRBD1 (5 bases). Germline CDR1 and CDR2: MNHEY and SMNVEV (reference sequence). The CDR3 is made up of 13 amino acids. V lost 5 bases and J 5 bases, leaving 10 bases between the germline ends. CDR3 residues: CASSIQVDQPQHF. The CDR3 nucleotides are TGTGCCAGCAGTATACAGGTAGATCAGCCCCAGCATTTT.

This clonotype was seen only a few times. A much larger clone lies one base from this, so it may be a read error. J is TRBJ1-1 and V is TRBV30; 8 bases map to TRBD1. V was clipped by 8 bases and J by 1 base; unmatched bases: 6. This CDR3 is 13 amino acids long. Per the germline V gene, CDR1 is GTSNPN and CDR2 is SVGIG (reference sequence). CDR3 protein: CAGDGQGNTEAFF. The CDR3 DNA is TGTGCCGGGGACGGACAGGGGAACACTGAAGCTTTCTTT.

This clonotype was recorded at least ten times. The V call is TRBV18, the J call TRBJ1-5, with D possibly TRBD1 on 5 matching bases. The CDR3 spans 15 residues. CDR1 and CDR2 (germline): KGHSH, LQKENI. The V and J ends lost 3 bases and 4 bases respectively, with 13 bases between them. Written as DNA, the CDR3 is TGTGCCAGCTCACCTACCGGGGGGATTAATCAGCCCCAGCATTTT. Translation gives CASSPTGGINQPQHF. Filled out from reference TRBV18 and TRBJ1-5, the complete variable domain reads NAGVMQNPRHLVRRRGQEARLRCSPMKGHSHVYWYRQLPEEGLKFMVYLQKENIIDESGMPKERFSAEFPKEGPSILRIQQVVRGDSAAYFCASSPTGGINQPQHFGDGTRLSIL.

This clonotype showed up just a few times. The conserved phenylalanine or tryptophan normally closing the CDR3 is absent here, so this likely arose from a read error. This chain links TRBV30 with TRBJ2-5, with TRBD1 as a possible D gene (6 bases). The V and J ends lost 3 bases and 4 bases respectively, with 15 bases between them. CDR3 size: 14 residues. Germline lookup yields CDR1 GTSNPN and CDR2 SVGIG (reference sequence). Here the CDR3 DNA reads TGTGCCTGGAGGATTAAGGGGGTGATAGAGACCCAGTACCTC. The encoded protein is CAWRIKGVIETQYL.